These 25 T cell receptor beta chains came from one sample sequenced in a study of cytomegalovirus exposure and HLA in healthy donors. PCR amplification relied on 60 Vbeta primers (plus 13 Jbeta primers). The assay was immunoSEQ multiplex PCR, and TCRdb's table has in-frame clones only and misses some. The table has 150,000 to 200,000 clones, 80% to 85% seen once. Material for sequencing was PBMCs. The origin of the receptors is a woman aged 18-29 years in good health and CMV-seronegative.

The chain carries TRBV19 and TRBJ2-2, with 7 bases aligning to TRBD1. CDR3 length: 16 amino acids. In germline, CDR1 is LNHDA, CDR2 SQIVND (reference sequence). The V gene end was trimmed by 5 bases and the J gene end by 7 bases; junction bases not matched to a gene: 13. CDR3 sequence: CASSPGTDLLYGELFF. The CDR3 DNA reads as TGTGCCAGTAGTCCCGGGACAGACCTGCTATACGGGGAGCTGTTTTTT.

This clone occurred once. The CDR3 nucleotides read TGTGCCAGCAGCGTAGCGGGAATCGGCGAGACCCAGTACTTC. This gives the protein CASSVAGIGETQYF. The V gene is TRBV27, the J gene TRBJ2-5; 8 nucleotides match TRBD2. CDR1 MNHEY and CDR2 SMNVEV come from the germline V gene (reference sequence). J lost 5 bases, V lost 6 bases, and 8 bases had no gene match. There are 14 residues in the CDR3.

This rearrangement joins TRBV11-2 to TRBJ1-5; tentatively, D is TRBD1 (6 bases). Germline lookup yields CDR1 SGHAT and CDR2 FQNNGV. V lost 1 base and J 5 bases, leaving 6 bases between the germline ends. The CDR3 loop spans 13 amino acids. The CDR3 nucleotides read TGTGCCAGCAGCTTAGCAGGGGATCAGCCCCAGCATTTT. This encodes CASSLAGDQPQHF.

The chain is built from TRBV29-1 and TRBJ2-5; the match to TRBD2 covers 8 bases. There are 13 residues in the CDR3. Germline-derived CDR1 and CDR2 are SQVTM and ANQGSEA. Trimming took 4 bases from V and 5 from J; bases not matched to a gene: 6. The CDR3 nucleotides read TGCAGCGTTGTGCGGGGGGCGAGTGAGACCCAGTACTTC. It translates to CSVVRGASETQYF.

This clone was detected only a few times. This chain connects TRBV7-2 to TRBJ2-7; 7 bases map to TRBD1. Germline V gene data show CDR1 as SGHTA and CDR2 as FQGNSA. This CDR3 is built from 12 residues. J lost 5 bases, V lost 8 bases, and 6 bases had no gene match. The CDR3 region is CASGGQPNEQYF. CDR3 in DNA: TGTGCCAGCGGGGGACAGCCTAACGAGCAGTACTTC.

This clone occurred a few times. The chain carries TRBV7-9 and TRBJ1-1; D is possibly TRBD1 (6 bases). CDR1 and CDR2 from the germline V gene are SEHNR and FQNEAQ (reference sequence). V lost 7 bases and J lost 1, with 13 bases in between. This CDR3 has 14 amino acids. CDR3 sequence (DNA): TGTGCCAGCATCGGGGGGGCCACGAACACTGAAGCTTTCTTT. It encodes CASIGGATNTEAFF.

The rearrangement joins TRBV9 to TRBJ1-2, with no clear D. CDR1 and CDR2 (germline): SGDLS, YYNGEE. CDR3 length equals 12 residues. V was cut by 7 bases and J by 4 bases, with 11 bases left in between. The CDR3 loop is CASSQIVYGYTF. CDR3 in DNA: TGTGCCAGCTCCCAGATCGTCTATGGCTACACCTTC. The full variable domain, with the rest looked up from reference TRBV9 and TRBJ1-2, is DSGVTQTPKHLITATGQRVTLRCSPRSGDLSVYWYQQSLDQGLQFLIQYYNGEERAKGNILERFSAQQFPDLHSELNLSSLELGDSALYFCASSQIVYGYTFGSGTRLTVV.

V is TRBV5-6 and J is TRBJ2-7; 9 bases align to TRBD2. The length of the CDR3 is 15 residues. CDR1 and CDR2 (germline): SGHDT, YYEEEE. With 2 bases clipped from V and 6 bases from J, the junction kept 9 bases outside the gene matches. CDR3 in amino acids: CASSLLTSGRSEQYF. The CDR3 coding sequence is TGTGCCAGCAGCTTACTGACTAGCGGTCGTTCCGAGCAGTACTTC.

This chain links TRBV7-9 with TRBJ2-1, with 12 nucleotides matching TRBD2. J gave up 12 bases and V 3 bases, and 9 bases lay outside the gene matches. Per germline, CDR1 SEHNR and CDR2 FQNEAQ (reference sequence). The CDR3 extends over 15 amino acids. CDR3 region: CASSFDGLAGNWQFF. The DNA for the CDR3 is TGTGCCAGCAGCTTCGACGGACTAGCGGGAAATTGGCAGTTCTTC. The full variable domain, in which reference TRBV7-9 and TRBJ2-1 provide the parts outside the CDR3, is DTGVSQNPRHKITKRGQNVTFRCDPISEHNRLYWYRQTLGQGPEFLTYFQNEAQLEKSRLLSDRFSAERPKGSFSTLEIQRTEQGDSAMYLCASSFDGLAGNWQFFGPGTRLTVL.

V usage is TRBV6-6 and J usage is TRBJ1-5; TRBD1 agrees at 9 bases. The V segment lost 7 bases and the J segment 4 bases; nucleotides outside the gene matches: 8. Germline V CDR1 and CDR2: MNHNY, SVGAGI (reference sequence). CDR3 length: 15 residues. CDR3 amino acids: CASNAQGAQNQPQHF. The CDR3 nucleotides are TGTGCCAGCAATGCACAGGGGGCGCAGAATCAGCCCCAGCATTTT.

This chain connects TRBV27 to TRBJ2-3; 16 bases match TRBD2. The CDR3 length is 18 residues. The germline CDR1 and CDR2 sequences are MNHEY and SMNVEV (reference sequence). The trim removed 6 bases at V and 1 base at J, leaving 7 bases unmatched. The CDR3 loop is CASRDGTSGGAGTDTQYF. The CDR3 bases are TGTGCCAGCAGGGACGGGACTAGCGGGGGGGCCGGCACAGATACGCAGTATTTT.

The chain recombines TRBV18 with TRBJ2-7, with 8 bases lining up with TRBD2. The CDR3 has 13 amino acids. After removal of 4 bases from V and 4 bases from J, the junction contained 3 bases not matched to a gene. Per germline, CDR1 KGHSH and CDR2 LQKENI. The CDR3 DNA sequence: TGTGCCAGCTCACGACTAGCGTTGTACGAGCAGTACTTC. Its protein product is CASSRLALYEQYF.

The chain combines TRBV19 with TRBJ2-7, with 14 bases fitting TRBD2. This CDR3 has 20 amino acids. V dropped 5 bases and J dropped 2; count of bases not matched to a gene: 17. The V gene's germline CDR1 is LNHDA and CDR2 SQIVND (reference sequence). The CDR3 here is CASSRPLPGTSGRPAYEQYF. CDR3 DNA: TGTGCCAGTAGTCGACCTCTCCCCGGGACTAGCGGGAGACCCGCCTACGAGCAGTACTTC. The whole variable domain, remainder taken from reference TRBV19 and TRBJ2-7, is DGGITQSPKYLFRKEGQNVTLSCEQNLNHDAMYWYRQDPGQGLRLIYYSQIVNDFQKGDIAEGYSVSREKKESFPLTVTSAQKNPTAFYLCASSRPLPGTSGRPAYEQYFGPGTRLTVT.

The chain recombines TRBV9 with TRBJ1-3, with D unresolved. The CDR3 runs to 16 residues. V shed 0 bases and J shed 9 bases, with 19 bases lying between them. Germline-derived CDR1 and CDR2 are SGDLS and YYNGEE. CDR3: CASSVVEGPTPGTIYF. CDR3 bases: TGTGCCAGCAGCGTAGTTGAGGGCCCAACGCCAGGCACCATATATTTT.

This chain uses TRBV5-1 with TRBJ2-5, with D possibly TRBD1 on 6 matching bases. V lost 7 bases, J lost 2 bases, and 15 bases lay in between. CDR1 is SGHRS and CDR2 is YFSETQ in the germline V gene. This CDR3 is built from 14 residues. The CDR3 DNA reads as TGCGCCAGCGCGATAGGACAGTTACAAGAGACCCAGTACTTC. Its protein product is CASAIGQLQETQYF. The full variable domain, with the rest looked up from reference TRBV5-1 and TRBJ2-5, is KAGVTQTPRYLIKTRGQQVTLSCSPISGHRSVSWYQQTPGQGLQFLFEYFSETQRNKGNFPGRFSGRQFSNSRSEMNVSTLELGDSALYLCASAIGQLQETQYFGPGTRLLVL.

The genes are TRBV7-2 and TRBJ2-7, with 10 bases fitting TRBD2. Per germline, CDR1 SGHTA and CDR2 FQGNSA. V lost 6 bases and J lost 2; bases outside the gene matches: 13. CDR3 length: 17 amino acids. For the CDR3, the DNA is TGTGCCAGCAGTGGGATAGCGGGAGGACCGGAAACCTACGAGCAGTACTTC. Protein product: CASSGIAGGPETYEQYF.

The chain links TRBV19 to TRBJ1-5; D perhaps matches TRBD1 (5 bases). V dropped 5 bases and J dropped 9 bases, with 14 bases sitting between them. Per the germline V gene, CDR1 is LNHDA and CDR2 is SQIVND (reference sequence). The CDR3 is made up of 13 amino acids. The CDR3 DNA follows: TGTGCCAGTAGTGTACAGGTATTCGGGCCCCAGCATTTT. It translates to CASSVQVFGPQHF.

This clone occurred a few times. The chain is built from TRBV6-5 and TRBJ1-1; D uncertain. V was clipped by 5 bases and J by 1 base, with 8 bases between them. Germline assignment: CDR1 MNHEY and CDR2 SVGAGI. This CDR3 region has 13 residues. The CDR3 reads CASSQTKNTEAFF. In nucleotides, the CDR3 is TGTGCCAGCAGTCAAACAAAGAACACTGAAGCTTTCTTT.

The genes are TRBV14 and TRBJ1-1; D is perhaps TRBD1 (5 bases). This CDR3 is 16 amino acids long. Per the germline V gene, CDR1 is SGHDN and CDR2 is FVKESK. Trimming took off 5 bases at V and 0 bases at J, with 16 bases between the two ends. CDR3 in amino acids: CASSIQGTPMNTEAFF. In DNA form, the CDR3 reads TGTGCCAGCAGCATTCAGGGAACCCCCATGAACACTGAAGCTTTCTTT.

The V and J genes are TRBV30 and TRBJ2-3; D is uncertain. The CDR3 has 15 residues. V lost 0 bases to trimming and J lost 4 bases, with 14 bases between them. Per the germline V gene, CDR1 is GTSNPN and CDR2 is SVGIG (reference sequence). CDR3 loop: CAWSVAAVIADTQYF. The DNA for the CDR3 is TGTGCCTGGAGTGTTGCGGCGGTAATCGCAGATACGCAGTATTTT. Complete variable domain (other parts from reference TRBV30 and TRBJ2-3): SQTIHQWPATLVQPVGSPLSLECTVEGTSNPNLYWYRQAAGRGLQLLFYSVGIGQISSEVPQNLSASRPQDRQFILSSKKLLLSDSGFYLCAWSVAAVIADTQYFGPGTRLTVL.

The CDR3: CASTLGRGVTEAFF. CDR3 DNA: TGTGCCAGCACCCTAGGACGGGGGGTCACTGAAGCTTTCTTT. The chain couples TRBV7-2 to TRBJ1-1, with D tentatively TRBD1 (5 bases). This CDR3 has 14 amino acids. Trimming cost V 7 bases and J 4 bases, with 16 bases left between them. The germline CDR1 and CDR2 sequences are SGHTA and FQGNSA.

The chain recombines TRBV6-6 with TRBJ2-6; tentatively, D is TRBD1 (6 bases). V gave up 4 bases and J gave up 2 bases, with 9 bases separating them. Germline CDR1 reads MNHNY; CDR2 reads SVGAGI (reference sequence). The CDR3 is 15 residues long. The CDR3 DNA reads as TGTGCCAGCAGTTCGACAGGTACTGGGGCCAACGTCCTGACTTTC. Translated, it gives CASSSTGTGANVLTF.

This chain connects TRBV2 to TRBJ2-7; 13 bases are shared with TRBD2. V lost 7 bases and J lost 4; bases outside the gene matches: 7. Germline CDR1 reads SNHLY; CDR2 reads FYNNEI. The length of the CDR3 is 15 residues. CDR3 sequence reads: CASKLAGGPGYEQYF. The DNA of the CDR3 is TGTGCCAGCAAACTAGCGGGAGGGCCAGGATACGAGCAGTACTTC.

This chain joins TRBV7-9 and TRBJ1-5; the D gene is possibly TRBD1 (6 bases). The CDR3 has 15 residues. The V gene's germline CDR1 is SEHNR and CDR2 FQNEAQ (reference sequence). Trimming removed 4 bases at V and 0 bases at J, with 10 bases between. The CDR3 reads CASSYGQYSNQPQHF. The CDR3 bases are TGTGCCAGCAGCTACGGACAGTATAGCAATCAGCCCCAGCATTTT.

This sequence joins TRBV6-9 and TRBJ2-6, with 11 bases fitting TRBD1. The V gene's germline CDR1 is MNHGY and CDR2 SVAAGI. This CDR3 has 14 amino acids. V gave up 7 bases and J gave up 11 bases; unmatched junction bases: 7. This CDR3 reads CASISGTGGDVLTF. CDR3 nucleotide sequence: TGTGCCAGCATCTCCGGGACAGGGGGAGACGTCCTGACTTTC.